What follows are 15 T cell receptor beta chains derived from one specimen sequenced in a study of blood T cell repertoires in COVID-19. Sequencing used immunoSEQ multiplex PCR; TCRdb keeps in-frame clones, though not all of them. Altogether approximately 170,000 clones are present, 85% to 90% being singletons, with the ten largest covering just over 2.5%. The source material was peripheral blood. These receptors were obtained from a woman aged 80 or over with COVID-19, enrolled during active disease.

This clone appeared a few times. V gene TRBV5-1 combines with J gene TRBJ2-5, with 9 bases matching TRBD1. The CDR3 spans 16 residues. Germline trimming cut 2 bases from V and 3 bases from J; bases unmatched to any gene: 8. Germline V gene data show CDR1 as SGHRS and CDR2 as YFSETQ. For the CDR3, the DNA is TGCGCCAGCAGCTTCCCCACGGGACAGGGCGAAGAGACCCAGTACTTC. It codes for CASSFPTGQGEETQYF.

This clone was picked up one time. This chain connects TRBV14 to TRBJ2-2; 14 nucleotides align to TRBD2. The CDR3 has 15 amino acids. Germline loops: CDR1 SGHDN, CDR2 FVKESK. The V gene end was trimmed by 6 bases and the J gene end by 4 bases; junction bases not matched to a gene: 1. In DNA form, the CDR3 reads TGTGCCAGCAGGGGGACTAGCGGGAGCACCGGGGAGCTGTTTTTT. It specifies CASRGTSGSTGELFF.

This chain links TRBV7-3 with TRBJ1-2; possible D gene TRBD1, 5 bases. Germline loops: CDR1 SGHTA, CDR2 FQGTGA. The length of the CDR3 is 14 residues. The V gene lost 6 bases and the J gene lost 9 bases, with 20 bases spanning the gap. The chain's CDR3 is CASSSTSGGGSYTF. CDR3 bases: TGTGCCAGCAGTTCCACGTCTGGCGGGGGAAGCTACACCTTC.

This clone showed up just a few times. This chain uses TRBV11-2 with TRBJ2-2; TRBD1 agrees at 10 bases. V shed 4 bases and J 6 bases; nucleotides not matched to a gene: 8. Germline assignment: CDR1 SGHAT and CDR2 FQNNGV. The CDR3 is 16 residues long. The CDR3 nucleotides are TGTGCCAGCAGCTCCGCGGACAGGGGGTATCCCGGGGAGCTGTTTTTT. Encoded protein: CASSSADRGYPGELFF.

The CDR3 spells CASSRDRGLATEAFF. The CDR3 bases are TGTGCCAGCAGCAGGGACAGGGGGTTGGCCACTGAAGCTTTCTTT. The rearrangement uses TRBV28 and TRBJ1-1; 11 bases map to TRBD1. The CDR3 consists of 15 residues. Germline V gene lookup returns CDR1 MDHEN and CDR2 SYDVKM. V trimming: 6 bases; J trimming: 4 bases; junction bases outside the gene matches: 7.

CDR3 loop: CASSTFRGMYF. The DNA for the CDR3 is TGTGCCAGCAGTACCTTCAGGGGTATGTACTTC. The chain joins TRBV6-2 or TRBV6-3 to TRBJ2-7; tentative D call: TRBD1 (6 bases). The CDR3 sequence is 11 residues long. The V gene's germline CDR1 is MNHEY and CDR2 SVGEGT. The V and J ends lost 5 bases and 12 bases respectively, with 14 bases between them.

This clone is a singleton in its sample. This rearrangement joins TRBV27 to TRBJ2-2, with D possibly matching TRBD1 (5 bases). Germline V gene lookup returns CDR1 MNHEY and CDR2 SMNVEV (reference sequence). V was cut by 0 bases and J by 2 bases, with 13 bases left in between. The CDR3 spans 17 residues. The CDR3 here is CASSLSGRSKNTGELFF. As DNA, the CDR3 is TGTGCCAGCAGTTTATCGGGGCGATCAAAAAACACCGGGGAGCTGTTTTTT.

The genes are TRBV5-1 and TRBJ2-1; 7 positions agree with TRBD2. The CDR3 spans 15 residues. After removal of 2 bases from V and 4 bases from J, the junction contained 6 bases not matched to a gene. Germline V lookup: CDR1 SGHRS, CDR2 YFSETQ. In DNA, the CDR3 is TGCGCCAGCAGCTTATCTAGCGGAGAATACAATGAGCAGTTCTTC. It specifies CASSLSSGEYNEQFF.

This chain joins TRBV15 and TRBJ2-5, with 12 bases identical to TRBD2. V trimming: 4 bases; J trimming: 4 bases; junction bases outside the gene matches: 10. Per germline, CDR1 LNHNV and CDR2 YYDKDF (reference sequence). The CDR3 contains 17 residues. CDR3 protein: CATSKSTSGGNVETQYF. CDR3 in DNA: TGTGCCACCAGCAAGTCGACTAGCGGGGGCAATGTAGAGACCCAGTACTTC.

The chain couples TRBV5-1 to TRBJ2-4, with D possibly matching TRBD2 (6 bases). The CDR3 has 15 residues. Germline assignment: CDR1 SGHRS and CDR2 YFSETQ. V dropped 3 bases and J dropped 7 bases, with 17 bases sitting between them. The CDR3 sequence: CASSWGSQAGNIQYF. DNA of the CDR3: TGCGCCAGCAGCTGGGGGAGTCAGGCGGGGAACATTCAGTACTTC.

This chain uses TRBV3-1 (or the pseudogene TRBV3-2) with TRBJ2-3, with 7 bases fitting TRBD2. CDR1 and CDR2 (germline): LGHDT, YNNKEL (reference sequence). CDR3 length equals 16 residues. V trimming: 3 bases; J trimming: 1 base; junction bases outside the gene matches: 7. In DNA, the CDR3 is TGTGCCAGCAGCCAGGGCGGGACTATAGGCACAGATACGCAGTATTTT. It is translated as CASSQGGTIGTDTQYF.

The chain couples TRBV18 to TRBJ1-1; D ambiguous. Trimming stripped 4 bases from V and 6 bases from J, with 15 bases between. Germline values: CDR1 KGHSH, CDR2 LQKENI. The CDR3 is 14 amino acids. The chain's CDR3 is CASSLRVLRPEAFF. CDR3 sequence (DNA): TGTGCCAGCTCACTACGGGTACTTCGGCCTGAAGCTTTCTTT.

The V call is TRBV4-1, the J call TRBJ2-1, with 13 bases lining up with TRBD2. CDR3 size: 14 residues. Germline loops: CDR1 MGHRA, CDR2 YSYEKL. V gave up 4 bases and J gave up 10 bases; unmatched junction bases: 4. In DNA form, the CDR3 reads TGCGCCAGCAGCCTGGGACTAGCGGGATCGGAGCAGTTCTTC. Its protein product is CASSLGLAGSEQFF.

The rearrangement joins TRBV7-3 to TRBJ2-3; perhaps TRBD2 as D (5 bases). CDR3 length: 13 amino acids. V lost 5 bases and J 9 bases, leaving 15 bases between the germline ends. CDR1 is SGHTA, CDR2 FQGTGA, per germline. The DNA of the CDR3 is TGTGCCAGCAGCACAACGGACTCCCCGACGCAGTATTTT. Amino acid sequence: CASSTTDSPTQYF.

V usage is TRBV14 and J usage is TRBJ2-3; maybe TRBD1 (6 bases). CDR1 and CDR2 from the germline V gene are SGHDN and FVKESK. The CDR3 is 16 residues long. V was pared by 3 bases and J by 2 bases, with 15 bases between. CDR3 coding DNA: TGTGCCAGCAGCCAGTATAGACAGGTGCTCACAGATACGCAGTATTTT. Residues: CASSQYRQVLTDTQYF.